This is a list of T cell receptor beta chains from one sample in a study of blood T cell repertoires in COVID-19. Method: immunoSEQ multiplex PCR; TCRdb's copy keeps in-frame clones and lacks some. The sample has under 350,000 clones; under 90% are singletons. Specimen: peripheral blood. The receptors originated from a man aged 45-65 years with acute or convalescent COVID-19. The CDR3 runs from the conserved cysteine through the conserved F or W. A D gene is named only where the DNA matches it firmly. Part of the rows lack a size; the others show once, few, many or a class for expanded clones.

d_gene: NA
abundance: NA
v_gene: TRBV9
j_gene: TRBJ2-5
CDR3aa: CASGRSPLETQYF

d_gene: TRBD1
abundance: NA
v_gene: TRBV6-5
j_gene: TRBJ1-2
CDR3aa: CASSKGQLNYGYTF

d_gene: NA
abundance: NA
v_gene: TRBV5-5
j_gene: TRBJ1-3
CDR3aa: CASSVNTASGNTIYF

d_gene: NA
abundance: NA
v_gene: TRBV12-2
j_gene: TRBJ1-1
CDR3aa: CASRPSGGRAEAFF

d_gene: NA
abundance: NA
v_gene: TRBV18
j_gene: TRBJ1-5
CDR3aa: CASSREGADSQPQHF

d_gene: TRBD1
abundance: NA
v_gene: TRBV7-9
j_gene: TRBJ2-2
CDR3aa: CARGPGQDTGELFF

d_gene: NA
abundance: NA
v_gene: TRBV19
j_gene: TRBJ1-3
CDR3aa: CATLEAGEGTKGNTIYF

d_gene: TRBD2
abundance: NA
v_gene: TRBV30
j_gene: TRBJ2-3
CDR3aa: CAWSAGLAGPQYF

d_gene: NA
abundance: few
v_gene: TRBV30
j_gene: TRBJ1-1
CDR3aa: CAWSKPPRVAFF

d_gene: TRBD1
abundance: NA
v_gene: TRBV3-1/TRBV3-2
j_gene: TRBJ2-7
CDR3aa: CASSPRTGHYYEQYF

d_gene: TRBD1
abundance: NA
v_gene: TRBV27
j_gene: TRBJ2-1
CDR3aa: CASNLDGPTGSVNEQFF

d_gene: NA
abundance: NA
v_gene: TRBV21-1
j_gene: TRBJ2-5
CDR3aa: CASEGVEKETQYF

d_gene: NA
abundance: NA
v_gene: TRBV6-4
j_gene: TRBJ2-5
CDR3aa: CASTEDTQETQYF

d_gene: NA
abundance: NA
v_gene: TRBV10-2
j_gene: TRBJ2-1
CDR3aa: CASSEISTAYNEQFF

d_gene: NA
abundance: NA
v_gene: TRBV5-1
j_gene: TRBJ1-3
CDR3aa: CASASGGSGNTIYF

d_gene: NA
abundance: NA
v_gene: TRBV7-3
j_gene: TRBJ2-1
CDR3aa: CASSLTGSDEQFF

d_gene: NA
abundance: NA
v_gene: TRBV7-3
j_gene: TRBJ2-3
CDR3aa: CASSRHSGTDTQYF

d_gene: NA
abundance: few
v_gene: TRBV19
j_gene: TRBJ1-4
CDR3aa: CASRMGGAEKLFF

d_gene: NA
abundance: NA
v_gene: TRBV30
j_gene: TRBJ1-3
CDR3aa: CAWSVWAWGHSGNTIYF

d_gene: TRBD1
abundance: NA
v_gene: TRBV19
j_gene: TRBJ1-4
CDR3aa: CASSIELVQGGEKLFF

d_gene: TRBD2
abundance: NA
v_gene: TRBV7-3
j_gene: TRBJ2-1
CDR3aa: CASSLWTSGGHTNSYNEQFF

d_gene: TRBD2
abundance: NA
v_gene: TRBV29-1
j_gene: TRBJ2-5
CDR3aa: CSVDSGGTQYF

d_gene: NA
abundance: NA
v_gene: TRBV18
j_gene: TRBJ2-7
CDR3aa: CASSPNREQYF

d_gene: NA
abundance: few
v_gene: TRBV29-1
j_gene: TRBJ1-5
CDR3aa: CSVPGQGSNQPQHF

d_gene: TRBD1
abundance: NA
v_gene: TRBV7-6
j_gene: TRBJ2-1
CDR3aa: CASSPRQGANNEQFF

d_gene: TRBD1
abundance: NA
v_gene: TRBV7-9
j_gene: TRBJ2-7
CDR3aa: CASRTGQGFPYEQYF

d_gene: NA
abundance: NA
v_gene: TRBV5-6
j_gene: TRBJ1-3
CDR3aa: CASSRQARPSGNTIYF

d_gene: NA
abundance: NA
v_gene: TRBV19
j_gene: TRBJ1-1
CDR3aa: CASSTNRDTEAFF

d_gene: NA
abundance: NA
v_gene: TRBV2
j_gene: TRBJ2-2
CDR3aa: CASSEALSGELFF

d_gene: TRBD1
abundance: once
v_gene: TRBV29-1
j_gene: TRBJ1-2
CDR3aa: CSVQGQGDYGYTF

d_gene: TRBD1
abundance: NA
v_gene: TRBV5-8
j_gene: TRBJ2-1
CDR3aa: CASSSRDRGYNEQFF

d_gene: NA
abundance: NA
v_gene: TRBV27
j_gene: TRBJ1-5
CDR3aa: CASRSQGDQPQHF

d_gene: TRBD1
abundance: NA
v_gene: TRBV18
j_gene: TRBJ2-7
CDR3aa: CASSPGQGSYEQYF

d_gene: TRBD1
abundance: NA
v_gene: TRBV19
j_gene: TRBJ1-5
CDR3aa: CASSTRDRANQPQHF

d_gene: NA
abundance: NA
v_gene: TRBV7-9
j_gene: TRBJ1-2
CDR3aa: CASSLGGLLGGYTF

d_gene: TRBD2
abundance: NA
v_gene: TRBV7-3
j_gene: TRBJ2-2
CDR3aa: CASSLRVTSGRSNTGELFF

d_gene: TRBD1
abundance: NA
v_gene: TRBV2
j_gene: TRBJ2-5
CDR3aa: CASTQRGLQETQYF

d_gene: NA
abundance: NA
v_gene: TRBV9
j_gene: TRBJ2-2
CDR3aa: CASSVGGATGELFF

d_gene: TRBD1
abundance: NA
v_gene: TRBV18
j_gene: TRBJ2-7
CDR3aa: CASSVRTGDYEQYF

d_gene: TRBD1
abundance: NA
v_gene: TRBV2
j_gene: TRBJ1-1
CDR3aa: CASSPDRGNTEAFF